The subject of this entry is one T cell receptor (beta chain). Its antigen is as yet unknown. Obtained from alopecia areata patients were lesional scalp punch biopsies along with peripheral blood. These data are taken from a study of CD8+ T cells in alopecia areata. TCR sequencing used cDNA made by reverse transcription of extracted RNA. TCRdb keeps only in-frame clones here, not all; method: immunoSEQ multiplex PCR. This table holds roughly 250,000 clones, roughly two thirds found once. Germline CDR1 reads GTSNPN; CDR2 reads SVGIG (reference sequence). V lost 0 bases to trimming and J lost 2 bases, with 10 bases between them. The CDR3 runs to 14 residues. Study outcomes and limitations: Lesional scalp displayed greater clonality than normal scalp, most notably in alopecia totalis/universalis.

This clonotype was obtained from a human donor with alopecia areata. The specimen comprised CD4+ T cells sorted from blood, sampled at week 0. The chain joins TRBV30 to TRBJ1-2; D is ambiguous. The CDR3 bases are TGTGCCTGGAGTGTAGGGCCTCTGAACTATGGCTACACCTTC. This codes for CAWSVGPLNYGYTF.